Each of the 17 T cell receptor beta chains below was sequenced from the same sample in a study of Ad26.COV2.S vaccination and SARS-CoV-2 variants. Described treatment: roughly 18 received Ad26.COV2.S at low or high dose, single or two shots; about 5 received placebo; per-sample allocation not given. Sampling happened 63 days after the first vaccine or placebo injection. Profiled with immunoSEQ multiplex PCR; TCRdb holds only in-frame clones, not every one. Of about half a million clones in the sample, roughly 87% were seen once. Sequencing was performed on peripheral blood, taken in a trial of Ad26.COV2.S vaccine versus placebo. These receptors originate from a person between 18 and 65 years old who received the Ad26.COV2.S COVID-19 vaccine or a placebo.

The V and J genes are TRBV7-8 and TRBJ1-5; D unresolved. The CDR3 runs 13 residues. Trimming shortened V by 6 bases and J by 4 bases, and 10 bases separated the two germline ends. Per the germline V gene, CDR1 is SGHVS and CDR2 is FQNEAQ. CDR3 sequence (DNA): TGTGCCAGCAGTCTTAGCTTTAATCAGCCCCAGCATTTT. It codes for CASSLSFNQPQHF.

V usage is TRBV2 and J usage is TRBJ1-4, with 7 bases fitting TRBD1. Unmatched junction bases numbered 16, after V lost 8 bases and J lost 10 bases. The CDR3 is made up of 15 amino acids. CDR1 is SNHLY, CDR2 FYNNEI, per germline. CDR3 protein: CASWGVTGDKGKLFF. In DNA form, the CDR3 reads TGTGCCAGCTGGGGGGTAACAGGGGACAAAGGAAAACTGTTTTTT. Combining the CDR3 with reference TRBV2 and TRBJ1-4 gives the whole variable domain EPEVTQTPSHQVTQMGQEVILRCVPISNHLYFYWYRQILGQKVEFLVSFYNNEISEKSEIFDDQFSVERPDGSNFTLKIRSTKLEDSAMYFCASWGVTGDKGKLFFGSGTQLSVL.

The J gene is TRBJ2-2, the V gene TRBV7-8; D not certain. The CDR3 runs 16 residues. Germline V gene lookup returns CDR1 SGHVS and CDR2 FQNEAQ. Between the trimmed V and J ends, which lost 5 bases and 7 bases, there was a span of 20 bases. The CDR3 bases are TGTGCCAGCAGCCCCTTCACTGTCGGACGTGTCGGGGAGCTGTTTTTT. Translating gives CASSPFTVGRVGELFF.

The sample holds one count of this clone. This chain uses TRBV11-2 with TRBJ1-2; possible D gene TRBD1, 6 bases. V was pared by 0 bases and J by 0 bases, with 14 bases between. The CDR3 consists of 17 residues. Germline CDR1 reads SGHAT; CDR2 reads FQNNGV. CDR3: CASSLDLVGGANYGYTF. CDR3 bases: TGTGCCAGCAGCTTAGATCTGGTAGGGGGGGCTAACTATGGCTACACCTTC. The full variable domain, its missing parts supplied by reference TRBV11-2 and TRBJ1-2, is EAGVAQSPRYKIIEKRQSVAFWCNPISGHATLYWYQQILGQGPKLLIQFQNNGVVDDSQLPKDRFSAERLKGVDSTLKIQPAKLEDSAVYLCASSLDLVGGANYGYTFGSGTRLTVV.

The CDR3 DNA reads TGTGCCAGCAGCTTGGAGTGGGGAGATACGCAGTATTTT. This gives the protein CASSLEWGDTQYF. The V call is TRBV5-5, the J call TRBJ2-3; no clear D gene. Trimming removed 0 bases from V and 5 bases from J, with 7 bases in between. Germline CDR1 is SGHKS and CDR2 is YYEKEE (reference sequence). The CDR3 runs to 13 residues. The entire variable domain, with the rest obtained from reference TRBV5-5 and TRBJ2-3, is as follows: DAGVTQSPTHLIKTRGQQVTLRCSPISGHKSVSWYQQVLGQGPQFIFQYYEKEERGRGNFPDRFSARQFPNYSSELNVNALLLGDSALYLCASSLEWGDTQYFGPGTRLTVL.

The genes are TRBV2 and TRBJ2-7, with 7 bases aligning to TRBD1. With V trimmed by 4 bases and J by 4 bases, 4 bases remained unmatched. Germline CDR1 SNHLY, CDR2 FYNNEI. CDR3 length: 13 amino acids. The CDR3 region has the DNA TGTGCCAGCAGTGTCAGGGGGAAGTACGAGCAGTACTTC. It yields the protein CASSVRGKYEQYF.

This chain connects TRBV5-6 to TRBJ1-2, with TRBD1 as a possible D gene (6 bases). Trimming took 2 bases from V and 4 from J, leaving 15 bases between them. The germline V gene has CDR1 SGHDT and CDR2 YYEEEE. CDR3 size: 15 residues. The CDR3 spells CASSFGTGFVYGYTF. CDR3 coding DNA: TGTGCCAGCAGCTTCGGTACAGGGTTTGTCTATGGCTACACCTTC.

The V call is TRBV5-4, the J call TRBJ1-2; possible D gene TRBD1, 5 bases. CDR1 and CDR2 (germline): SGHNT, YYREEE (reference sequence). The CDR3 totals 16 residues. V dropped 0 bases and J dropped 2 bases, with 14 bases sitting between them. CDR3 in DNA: TGTGCCAGCAGCTTGGCGCGGGGCAGGGAGAACTATGGCTACACCTTC. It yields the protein CASSLARGRENYGYTF.

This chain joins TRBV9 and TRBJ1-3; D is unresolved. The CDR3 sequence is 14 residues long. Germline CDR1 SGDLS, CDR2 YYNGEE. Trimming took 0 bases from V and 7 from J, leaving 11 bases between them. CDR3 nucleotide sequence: TGTGCCAGCAGCGTAGACTATAGCGGGAACACCATATATTTT. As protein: CASSVDYSGNTIYF.

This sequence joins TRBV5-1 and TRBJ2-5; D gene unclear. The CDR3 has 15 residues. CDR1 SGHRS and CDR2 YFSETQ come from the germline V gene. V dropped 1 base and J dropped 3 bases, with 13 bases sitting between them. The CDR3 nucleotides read TGCGCCAGCAGCTTGTTAGGTGTGAGCGAAGAGACCCAGTACTTC. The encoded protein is CASSLLGVSEETQYF.

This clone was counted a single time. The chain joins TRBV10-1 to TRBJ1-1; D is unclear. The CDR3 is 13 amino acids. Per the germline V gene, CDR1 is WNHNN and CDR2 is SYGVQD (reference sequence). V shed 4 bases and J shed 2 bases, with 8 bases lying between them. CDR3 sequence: CASSANLNTEAFF. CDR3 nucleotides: TGCGCCAGCAGTGCCAATTTAAACACTGAAGCTTTCTTT.

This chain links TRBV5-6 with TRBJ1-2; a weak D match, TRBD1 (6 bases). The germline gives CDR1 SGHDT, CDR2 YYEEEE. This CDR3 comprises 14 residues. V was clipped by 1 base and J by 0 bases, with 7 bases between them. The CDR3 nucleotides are TGTGCCAGCAGCTTGTCAGGGGCTAACTATGGCTACACCTTC. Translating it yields CASSLSGANYGYTF. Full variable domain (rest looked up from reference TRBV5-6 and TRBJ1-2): DAGVTQSPTHLIKTRGQQVTLRCSPKSGHDTVSWYQQALGQGPQFIFQYYEEEERQRGNFPDRFSGHQFPNYSSELNVNALLLGDSALYLCASSLSGANYGYTFGSGTRLTVV.

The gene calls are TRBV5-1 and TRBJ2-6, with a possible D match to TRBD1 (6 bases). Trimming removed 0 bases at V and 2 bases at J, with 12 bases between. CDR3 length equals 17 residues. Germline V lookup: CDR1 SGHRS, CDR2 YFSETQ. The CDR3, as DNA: TGCGCCAGCAGCTTGGCCAGGGGAGTCGCTGGGGCCAACGTCCTGACTTTC. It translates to CASSLARGVAGANVLTF.

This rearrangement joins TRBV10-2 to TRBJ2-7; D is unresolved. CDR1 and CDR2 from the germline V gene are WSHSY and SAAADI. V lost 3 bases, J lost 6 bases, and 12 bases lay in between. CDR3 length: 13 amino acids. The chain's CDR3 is CASSDLLLSEQYF. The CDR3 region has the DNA TGCGCCAGCAGTGACTTACTACTTTCCGAGCAGTACTTC.

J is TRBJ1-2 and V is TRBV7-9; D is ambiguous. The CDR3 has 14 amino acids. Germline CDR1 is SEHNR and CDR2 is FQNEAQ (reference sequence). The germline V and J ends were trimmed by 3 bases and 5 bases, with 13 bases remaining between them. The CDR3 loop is CASSFSREEYGYTF. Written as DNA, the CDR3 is TGTGCCAGCAGCTTCTCAAGGGAAGAATATGGCTACACCTTC.

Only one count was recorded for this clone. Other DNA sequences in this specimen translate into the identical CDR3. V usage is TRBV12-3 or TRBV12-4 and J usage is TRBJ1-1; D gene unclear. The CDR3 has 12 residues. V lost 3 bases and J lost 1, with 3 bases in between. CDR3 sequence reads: CASSFRNTEAFF. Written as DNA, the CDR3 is TGTGCCAGCAGTTTTAGGAACACTGAAGCTTTCTTT.

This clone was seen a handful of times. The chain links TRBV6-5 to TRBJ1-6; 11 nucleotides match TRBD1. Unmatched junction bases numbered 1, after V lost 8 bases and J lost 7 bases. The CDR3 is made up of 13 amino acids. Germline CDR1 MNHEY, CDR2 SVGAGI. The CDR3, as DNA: TGTGCCAGCTGGGACAGGGGGAATTCACCCCTCCACTTT. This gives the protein CASWDRGNSPLHF.